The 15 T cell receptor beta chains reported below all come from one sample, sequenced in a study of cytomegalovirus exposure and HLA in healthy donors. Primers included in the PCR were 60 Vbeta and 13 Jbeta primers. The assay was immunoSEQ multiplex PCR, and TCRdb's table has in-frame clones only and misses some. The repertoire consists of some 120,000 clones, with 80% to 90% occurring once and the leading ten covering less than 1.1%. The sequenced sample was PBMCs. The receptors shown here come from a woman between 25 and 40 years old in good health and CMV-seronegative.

In nucleotides, the CDR3 is TGTGCCTGGAGTGTAGGGAGGGATCAGCCCCAGCATTTT. It codes for CAWSVGRDQPQHF. The chain links TRBV30 to TRBJ1-5; D is unresolved. Trimming removed 0 bases from V and 5 bases from J, with 8 bases in between. Germline values: CDR1 GTSNPN, CDR2 SVGIG (reference sequence). The CDR3 is 13 residues long.

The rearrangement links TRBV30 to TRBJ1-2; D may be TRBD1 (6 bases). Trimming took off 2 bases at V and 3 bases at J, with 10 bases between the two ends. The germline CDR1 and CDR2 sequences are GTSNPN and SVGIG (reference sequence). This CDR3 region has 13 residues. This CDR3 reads CAWSYRADYGYTF. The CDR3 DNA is TGTGCCTGGAGTTACAGGGCTGACTATGGCTACACCTTC. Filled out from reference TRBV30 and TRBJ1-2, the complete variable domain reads SQTIHQWPATLVQPVGSPLSLECTVEGTSNPNLYWYRQAAGRGLQLLFYSVGIGQISSEVPQNLSASRPQDRQFILSSKKLLLSDSGFYLCAWSYRADYGYTFGSGTRLTVV.

CDR3 bases: TGTGCCAGCGTCGGGCAAGGGCGAGGGCCTGAAGCTTTCTTT. This sequence encodes CASVGQGRGPEAFF. The V gene is TRBV6-1, the J gene TRBJ1-1, with D unclear. Germline loops: CDR1 MNHNS, CDR2 SASEGT. V was trimmed by 8 bases and J by 6 bases, leaving 19 bases between them. The CDR3 is made up of 14 amino acids.

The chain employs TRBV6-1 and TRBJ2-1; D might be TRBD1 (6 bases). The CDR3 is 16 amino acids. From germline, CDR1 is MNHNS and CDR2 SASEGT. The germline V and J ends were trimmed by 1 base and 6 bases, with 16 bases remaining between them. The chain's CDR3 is CASSEVTGQGFNEQFF. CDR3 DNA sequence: TGTGCCAGCAGTGAAGTGACAGGTCAGGGGTTCAATGAGCAGTTCTTC.

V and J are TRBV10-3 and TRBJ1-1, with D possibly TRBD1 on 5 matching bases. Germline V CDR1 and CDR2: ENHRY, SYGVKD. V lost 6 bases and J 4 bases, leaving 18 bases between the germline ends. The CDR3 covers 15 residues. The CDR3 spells CAIRAGTGGSTEAFF. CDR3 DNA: TGTGCCATCAGGGCCGGGACCGGAGGGTCCACTGAAGCTTTCTTT.

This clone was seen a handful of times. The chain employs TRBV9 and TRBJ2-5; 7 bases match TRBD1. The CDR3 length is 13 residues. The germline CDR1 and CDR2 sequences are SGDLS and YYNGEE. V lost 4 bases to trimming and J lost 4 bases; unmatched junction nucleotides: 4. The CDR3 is CASSTGQAETQYF. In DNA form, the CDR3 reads TGTGCCAGCAGCACCGGACAGGCAGAGACCCAGTACTTC. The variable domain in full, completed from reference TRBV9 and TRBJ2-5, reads DSGVTQTPKHLITATGQRVTLRCSPRSGDLSVYWYQQSLDQGLQFLIQYYNGEERAKGNILERFSAQQFPDLHSELNLSSLELGDSALYFCASSTGQAETQYFGPGTRLLVL.

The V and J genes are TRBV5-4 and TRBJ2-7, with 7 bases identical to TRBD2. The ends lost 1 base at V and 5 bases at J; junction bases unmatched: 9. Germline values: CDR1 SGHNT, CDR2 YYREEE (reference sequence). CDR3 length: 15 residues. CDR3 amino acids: CASSLISSAGDEQYF. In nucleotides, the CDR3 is TGTGCCAGCAGCTTGATAAGTAGCGCGGGGGACGAGCAGTACTTC. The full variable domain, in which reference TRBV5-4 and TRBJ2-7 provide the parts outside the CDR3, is ETGVTQSPTHLIKTRGQQVTLRCSSQSGHNTVSWYQQALGQGPQFIFQYYREEENGRGNFPPRFSGLQFPNYSSELNVNALELDDSALYLCASSLISSAGDEQYFGPGTRLTVT.

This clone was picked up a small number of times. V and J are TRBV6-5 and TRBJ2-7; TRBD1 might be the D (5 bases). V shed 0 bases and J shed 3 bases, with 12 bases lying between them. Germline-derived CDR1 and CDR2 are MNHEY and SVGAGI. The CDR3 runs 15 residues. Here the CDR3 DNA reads TGTGCCAGCAGTTACTCGAAAGCTGGACACTACGAGCAGTACTTC. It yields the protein CASSYSKAGHYEQYF.

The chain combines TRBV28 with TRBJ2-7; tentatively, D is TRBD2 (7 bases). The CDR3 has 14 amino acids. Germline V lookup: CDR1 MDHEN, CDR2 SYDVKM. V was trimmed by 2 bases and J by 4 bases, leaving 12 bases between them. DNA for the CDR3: TGTGCCAGCAGTTTAATGAAGGGGGGGTACGAGCAGTACTTC. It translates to CASSLMKGGYEQYF.

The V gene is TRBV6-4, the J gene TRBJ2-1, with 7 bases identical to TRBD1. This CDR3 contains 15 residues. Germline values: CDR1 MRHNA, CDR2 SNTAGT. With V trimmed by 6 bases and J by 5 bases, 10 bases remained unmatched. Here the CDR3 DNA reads TGTGCCAGCAGCAGGACAGGAGGACTTAACAATGAGCAGTTCTTC. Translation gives CASSRTGGLNNEQFF.

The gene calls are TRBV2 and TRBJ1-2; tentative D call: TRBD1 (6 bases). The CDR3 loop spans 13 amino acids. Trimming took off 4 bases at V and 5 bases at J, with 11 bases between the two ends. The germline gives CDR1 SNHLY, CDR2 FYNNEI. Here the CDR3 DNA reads TGTGCCAGCAGTGTGGCCAGGGGATATGGCTACACCTTC. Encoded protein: CASSVARGYGYTF.

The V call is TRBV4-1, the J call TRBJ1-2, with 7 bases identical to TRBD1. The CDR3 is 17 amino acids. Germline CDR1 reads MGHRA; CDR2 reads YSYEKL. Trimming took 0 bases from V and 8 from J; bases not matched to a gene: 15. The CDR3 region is CASSQEPSRPGGMGYTF. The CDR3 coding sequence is TGCGCCAGCAGCCAAGAACCGTCCCGGCCAGGGGGAATGGGCTACACCTTC.

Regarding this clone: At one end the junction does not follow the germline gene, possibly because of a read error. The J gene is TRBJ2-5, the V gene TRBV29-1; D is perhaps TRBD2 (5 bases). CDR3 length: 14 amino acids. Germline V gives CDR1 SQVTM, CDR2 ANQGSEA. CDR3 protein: CSVGTPLNQETQYF. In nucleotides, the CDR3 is TGCAGCGTTGGGACTCCCCTGAACCAGGAGACCCAGTACTTC.

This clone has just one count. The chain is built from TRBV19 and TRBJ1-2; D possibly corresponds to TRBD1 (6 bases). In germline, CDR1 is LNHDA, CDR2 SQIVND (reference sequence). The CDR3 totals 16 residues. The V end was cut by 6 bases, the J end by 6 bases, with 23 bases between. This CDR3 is CASRFSRVGTMNGYTF. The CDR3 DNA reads TGTGCCAGTAGATTCTCTCGCGTCGGGACAATGAATGGCTACACCTTC.

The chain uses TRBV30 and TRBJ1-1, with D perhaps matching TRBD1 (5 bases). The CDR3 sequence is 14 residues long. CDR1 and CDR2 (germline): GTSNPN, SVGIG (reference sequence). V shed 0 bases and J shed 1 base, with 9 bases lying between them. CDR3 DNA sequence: TGTGCCTGGAGTGTTGGGGGGACGAACACTGAAGCTTTCTTT. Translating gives CAWSVGGTNTEAFF. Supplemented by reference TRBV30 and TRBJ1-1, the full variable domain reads SQTIHQWPATLVQPVGSPLSLECTVEGTSNPNLYWYRQAAGRGLQLLFYSVGIGQISSEVPQNLSASRPQDRQFILSSKKLLLSDSGFYLCAWSVGGTNTEAFFGQGTRLTVV.